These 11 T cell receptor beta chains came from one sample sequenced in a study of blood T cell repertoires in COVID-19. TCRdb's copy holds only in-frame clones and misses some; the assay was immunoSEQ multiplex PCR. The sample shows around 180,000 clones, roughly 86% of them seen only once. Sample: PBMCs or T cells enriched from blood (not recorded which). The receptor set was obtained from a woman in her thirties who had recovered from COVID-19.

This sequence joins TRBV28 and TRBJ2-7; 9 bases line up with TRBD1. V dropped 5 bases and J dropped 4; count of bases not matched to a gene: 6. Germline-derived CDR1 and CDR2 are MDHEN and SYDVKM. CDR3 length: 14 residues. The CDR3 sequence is CASSPTGGRYEQYF. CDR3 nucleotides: TGTGCCAGCAGTCCCACAGGGGGCAGGTACGAGCAGTACTTC. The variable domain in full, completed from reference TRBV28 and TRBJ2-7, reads DVKVTQSSRYLVKRTGEKVFLECVQDMDHENMFWYRQDPGLGLRLIYFSYDVKMKEKGDIPEGYSVSREKKERFSLILESASTNQTSMYLCASSPTGGRYEQYFGPGTRLTVT.

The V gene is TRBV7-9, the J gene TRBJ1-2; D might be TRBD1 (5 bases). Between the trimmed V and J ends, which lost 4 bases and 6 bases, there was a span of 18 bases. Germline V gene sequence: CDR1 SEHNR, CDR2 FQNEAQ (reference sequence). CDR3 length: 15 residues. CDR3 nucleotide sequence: TGTGCCAGCAGCTATGGAGGGGCAGGGAAGAATGGCTACACCTTC. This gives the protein CASSYGGAGKNGYTF.

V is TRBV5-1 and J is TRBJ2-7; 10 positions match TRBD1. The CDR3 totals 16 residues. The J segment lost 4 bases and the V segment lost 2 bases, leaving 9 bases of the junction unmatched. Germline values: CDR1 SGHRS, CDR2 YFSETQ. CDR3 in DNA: TGCGCCAGCAGCTTATCCGGGACAGGGGCTATGTACGAGCAGTACTTC. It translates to CASSLSGTGAMYEQYF.

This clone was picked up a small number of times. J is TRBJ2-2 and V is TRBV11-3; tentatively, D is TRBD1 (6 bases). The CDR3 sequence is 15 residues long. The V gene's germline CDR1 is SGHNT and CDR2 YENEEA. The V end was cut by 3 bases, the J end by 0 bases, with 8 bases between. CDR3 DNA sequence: TGTGCCAGCAGCTTCCGGACAGCGAACACCGGGGAGCTGTTTTTT. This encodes CASSFRTANTGELFF.

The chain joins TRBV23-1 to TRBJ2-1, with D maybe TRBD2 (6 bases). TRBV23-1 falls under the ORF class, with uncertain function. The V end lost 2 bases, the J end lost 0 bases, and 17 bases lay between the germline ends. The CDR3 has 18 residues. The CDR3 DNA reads TGCGCCAGCAGTCAACCCGAAGGAGGGATTGGCTCCTACAATGAGCAGTTCTTC. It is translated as CASSQPEGGIGSYNEQFF.

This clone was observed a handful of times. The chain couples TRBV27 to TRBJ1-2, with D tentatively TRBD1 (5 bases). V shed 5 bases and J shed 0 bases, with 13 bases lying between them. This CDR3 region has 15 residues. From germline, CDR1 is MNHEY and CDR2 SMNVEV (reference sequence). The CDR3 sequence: CASSDRGTANYGYTF. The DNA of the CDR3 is TGTGCCAGCAGTGATAGGGGCACCGCTAACTATGGCTACACCTTC.

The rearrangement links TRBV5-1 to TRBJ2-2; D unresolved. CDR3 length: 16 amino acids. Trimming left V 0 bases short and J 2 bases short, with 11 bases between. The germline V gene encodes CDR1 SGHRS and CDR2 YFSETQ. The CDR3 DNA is TGCGCCAGCAGCTTGGTTGGCGACTCTAACACCGGGGAGCTGTTTTTT. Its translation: CASSLVGDSNTGELFF.

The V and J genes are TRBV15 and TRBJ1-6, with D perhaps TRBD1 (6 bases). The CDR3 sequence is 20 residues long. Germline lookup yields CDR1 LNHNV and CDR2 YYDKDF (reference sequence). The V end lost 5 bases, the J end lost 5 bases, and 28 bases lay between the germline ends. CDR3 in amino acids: CATSSQPAIGDILNNSPLHF. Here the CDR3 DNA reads TGTGCCACCAGCTCCCAGCCGGCGATAGGGGACATACTGAATAATTCACCCCTCCACTTT.

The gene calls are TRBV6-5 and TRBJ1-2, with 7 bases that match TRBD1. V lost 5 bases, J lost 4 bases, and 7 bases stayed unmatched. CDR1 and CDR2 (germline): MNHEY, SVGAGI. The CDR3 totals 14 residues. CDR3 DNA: TGTGCCAGCAGTACCCCGACAGGGACCTATGGCTACACCTTC. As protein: CASSTPTGTYGYTF.

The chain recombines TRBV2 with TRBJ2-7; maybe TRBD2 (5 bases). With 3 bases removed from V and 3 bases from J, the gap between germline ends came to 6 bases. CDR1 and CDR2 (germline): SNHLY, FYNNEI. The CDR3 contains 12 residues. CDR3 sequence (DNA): TGTGCCAGCAGTGATGGAGGCTACGAGCAGTACTTC. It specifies CASSDGGYEQYF.

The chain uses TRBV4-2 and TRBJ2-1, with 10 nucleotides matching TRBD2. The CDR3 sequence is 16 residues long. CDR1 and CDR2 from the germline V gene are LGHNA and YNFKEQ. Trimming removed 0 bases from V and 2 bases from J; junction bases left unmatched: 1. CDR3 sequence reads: CASSQDGLAAYNEQFF. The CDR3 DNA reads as TGTGCCAGCAGCCAAGATGGACTAGCGGCCTACAATGAGCAGTTCTTC.